One sample yielded the 26 T cell receptor beta chains listed below, sequenced in a study of cytomegalovirus exposure and HLA in healthy donors. Amplification used 60 Vbeta primers and 13 Jbeta primers. This table comes from immunoSEQ multiplex PCR, and its TCRdb copy is limited to in-frame clones, with some not included. The sample lists 100,000 to 150,000 clones; approximately 72% were seen once. The sequenced material came from PBMCs. The receptors were sampled from a man younger than 30 in good health and CMV-seronegative.

The V gene is TRBV7-8, the J gene TRBJ2-5; D perhaps matches TRBD1 (6 bases). Trimming cost V 1 base and J 3 bases, with 15 bases left between them. The CDR3 contains 16 residues. Per germline, CDR1 SGHVS and CDR2 FQNEAQ. The chain's CDR3 is CASSLGPRPGEETQYF. Written as DNA, the CDR3 is TGTGCCAGCAGCTTAGGCCCCCGGCCAGGGGAAGAGACCCAGTACTTC. Full variable domain (remainder filled in from reference TRBV7-8 and TRBJ2-5): GAGVSQSPRYKVAKRGQDVALRCDPISGHVSLFWYQQALGQGPEFLTYFQNEAQLDKSGLPSDRFFAERPEGSVSTLKIQRTQQEDSAVYLCASSLGPRPGEETQYFGPGTRLLVL.

The chain has TRBV5-1 and TRBJ2-5; 8 positions agree with TRBD1. The J call may be mistaken, given a closer DNA end match to TRBJ2-7. The CDR3 runs 17 residues. Per germline, CDR1 SGHRS and CDR2 YFSETQ. This chain's CDR3 is CASSLAPIDRGPYEQYF. CDR3 bases: TGCGCCAGCAGCTTGGCCCCCATAGACAGGGGACCCTACGAGCAGTACTTC.

The table lists this clone with a few counts. V usage is TRBV5-5 and J usage is TRBJ2-3; 7 nucleotides line up with TRBD2. This CDR3 is built from 15 residues. In germline, CDR1 is SGHKS, CDR2 YYEKEE (reference sequence). The V gene end was trimmed by 1 base and the J gene end by 3 bases; junction bases not matched to a gene: 5. CDR3 in DNA: TGTGCCAGCAGCTTGTTAGCGGGTCGAACAGATACGCAGTATTTT. Translated: CASSLLAGRTDTQYF.

CDR3 nucleotide sequence: TGTGCCAGCAGGAGCCCCGGGACAGGGTCGACTGAAGCTTTCTTT. Its protein is CASRSPGTGSTEAFF. V is TRBV28 and J is TRBJ1-1; 9 positions match TRBD1. From germline, CDR1 is MDHEN and CDR2 SYDVKM. Trimming cost V 6 bases and J 5 bases; bases outside gene matches: 10. The CDR3 runs to 15 residues. Full variable domain (rest looked up from reference TRBV28 and TRBJ1-1): DVKVTQSSRYLVKRTGEKVFLECVQDMDHENMFWYRQDPGLGLRLIYFSYDVKMKEKGDIPEGYSVSREKKERFSLILESASTNQTSMYLCASRSPGTGSTEAFFGQGTRLTVV.

The rearrangement links TRBV9 to TRBJ2-5; the match to TRBD2 covers 8 bases. Looked up from germline, CDR1 is SGDLS and CDR2 is YYNGEE. V gave up 0 bases and J gave up 2 bases; unmatched junction bases: 6. The CDR3 extends over 16 amino acids. This CDR3 reads CASSVAVAGFQETQYF. The CDR3 bases are TGTGCCAGCAGCGTAGCAGTAGCGGGGTTTCAAGAGACCCAGTACTTC.

CDR3 in DNA: TGCGCCAGCAGTGAGAACGGGAGACCCCAAGAGACCCAGTACTTC. It specifies CASSENGRPQETQYF. V is TRBV10-2 and J is TRBJ2-5, with D perhaps matching TRBD2 (6 bases). The CDR3 has 15 amino acids. Germline CDR1 and CDR2: WSHSY and SAAADI. Trimming left V 2 bases short and J 1 base short, with 11 bases between.

In its sample, this clone was seen a few times. This chain links TRBV6-1 with TRBJ1-2; D is perhaps TRBD1 (5 bases). CDR1 is MNHNS and CDR2 is SASEGT in the germline V gene. The CDR3 has 15 residues. Trimming shortened V by 2 bases and J by 5 bases, and 15 bases separated the two germline ends. The CDR3 region has the DNA TGTGCCAGCAGTGAACGGTTGCAGGGAGGGTATGGCTACACCTTC. Residues: CASSERLQGGYGYTF.

The rearrangement joins TRBV4-1 to TRBJ2-3; the match to TRBD1 covers 7 bases. Germline V lookup: CDR1 MGHRA, CDR2 YSYEKL. The CDR3 is 16 amino acids. V was pared by 1 base and J by 4 bases, with 8 bases of the junction left unmatched. The CDR3 nucleotides are TGCGCCAGCAGCCAAGGAAGAGGGGGCGGCTCAGATACGCAGTATTTT. Amino acid sequence: CASSQGRGGGSDTQYF.

The chain has TRBV27 and TRBJ2-3, with 9 bases lining up with TRBD2. The germline CDR1 and CDR2 sequences are MNHEY and SMNVEV (reference sequence). The CDR3 is made up of 15 amino acids. J was trimmed by 4 bases and V by 1 base; bases with no gene match: 3. The CDR3 DNA sequence: TGTGCCAGCAGTTTATTGGGCGGGGGGGCAGATACGCAGTATTTT. Protein product: CASSLLGGGADTQYF.

V usage is TRBV7-2 and J usage is TRBJ2-2, with a weak D call TRBD1 (5 bases). This CDR3 contains 13 residues. V dropped 5 bases and J dropped 6 bases, with 10 bases sitting between them. The germline gives CDR1 SGHTA, CDR2 FQGNSA. CDR3 nucleotide sequence: TGTGCCAGCAGCCCCCTGGGGCCCGGGGAGCTGTTTTTT. It is translated as CASSPLGPGELFF.

The genes are TRBV6-1 and TRBJ2-7; D call uncertain. In germline, CDR1 is MNHNS, CDR2 SASEGT. Trimming left V 1 base short and J 2 bases short, with 12 bases between. CDR3 size: 15 residues. This CDR3 reads CASSEEVTEPYEQYF. In DNA form, the CDR3 reads TGTGCCAGCAGTGAAGAAGTAACAGAACCCTACGAGCAGTACTTC.

The chain recombines TRBV7-9 with TRBJ1-1, with unresolved D. CDR1 SEHNR and CDR2 FQNEAQ come from the germline V gene (reference sequence). Deletions cut 1 base from V and 1 base from J, with 13 bases between. CDR3 length: 16 amino acids. In DNA, the CDR3 is TGTGCCAGCAGCTTAGGATCTAGAGGTACGAACACTGAAGCTTTCTTT. Residues: CASSLGSRGTNTEAFF.

This chain links TRBV19 with TRBJ1-4, with D uncertain. V lost 5 bases and J lost 0, with 10 bases in between. The CDR3 length is 15 residues. Germline-derived CDR1 and CDR2 are LNHDA and SQIVND (reference sequence). The CDR3 bases are TGTGCCAGTAGTCCCCTCCGTGCAACTAATGAAAAACTGTTTTTT. This gives the protein CASSPLRATNEKLFF. The full variable domain, rest sourced from reference TRBV19 and TRBJ1-4, is DGGITQSPKYLFRKEGQNVTLSCEQNLNHDAMYWYRQDPGQGLRLIYYSQIVNDFQKGDIAEGYSVSREKKESFPLTVTSAQKNPTAFYLCASSPLRATNEKLFFGSGTQLSVL.

The chain is built from TRBV7-9 and TRBJ1-1; D remains unclear. V shed 5 bases and J shed 2 bases, with 24 bases lying between them. The CDR3 sequence is 18 residues long. From germline, CDR1 is SEHNR and CDR2 FQNEAQ (reference sequence). CDR3 DNA: TGTGCCAGCAGCCTCCATCCCAGAATCCGATTAAATAACACTGAAGCTTTCTTT. Translating gives CASSLHPRIRLNNTEAFF.

The genes are TRBV10-2 and TRBJ1-1; maybe TRBD1 (6 bases). CDR3 length: 12 residues. V was pared by 6 bases and J by 2 bases, with 7 bases between. The germline V gene has CDR1 WSHSY and CDR2 SAAADI. DNA for the CDR3: TGCGCCAGCAGGACAGGTAACACTGAAGCTTTCTTT. This codes for CASRTGNTEAFF.

This chain links TRBV27 with TRBJ1-1; 8 nucleotides agree with TRBD1. The V segment lost 9 bases and the J segment 0 bases; nucleotides outside the gene matches: 9. The CDR3 consists of 15 residues. Germline values: CDR1 MNHEY, CDR2 SMNVEV (reference sequence). The CDR3 reads CASIRQGRMNTEAFF. CDR3 DNA sequence: TGTGCCAGTATACGACAGGGGAGAATGAACACTGAAGCTTTCTTT.

The chain joins TRBV6-1 to TRBJ2-3; no reliable D call. The CDR3 spans 11 residues. The V and J ends lost 7 bases and 4 bases respectively, with 6 bases between them. The V gene's germline CDR1 is MNHNS and CDR2 SASEGT. Here the CDR3 reads CASITADTQYF. The DNA of the CDR3 is TGTGCCAGCATCACAGCAGATACGCAGTATTTT.

This clone occurred once. The chain recombines TRBV5-1 with TRBJ2-5, with unresolved D. Deletions cut 4 bases from V and 4 bases from J, with 11 bases between. The germline V gene encodes CDR1 SGHRS and CDR2 YFSETQ. There are 13 residues in the CDR3. CDR3 in amino acids: CASSVGRVETQYF. In DNA form, the CDR3 reads TGCGCCAGCAGCGTGGGTAGAGTAGAGACCCAGTACTTC.

This chain uses TRBV7-2 with TRBJ2-7; 8 nucleotides agree with TRBD1. J gave up 3 bases and V 0 bases, and 4 bases lay outside the gene matches. CDR1 is SGHTA and CDR2 is FQGNSA in the germline V gene. The CDR3 sequence is 15 residues long. This CDR3 reads CASSLARDRHYEQYF. The CDR3 DNA is TGTGCCAGCAGCTTAGCGCGGGACAGGCACTACGAGCAGTACTTC.

Turning to this clone: One end of the junction varies from germline; a read error may be responsible. Additional DNA sequences in this sample encode the identical CDR3. The chain has TRBV5-4 and TRBJ1-1; no clear D. The CDR3 is 14 amino acids. Germline loops: CDR1 SGHNT, CDR2 YYREEE (reference sequence). The CDR3 here is CASSPALVNAEAFF. DNA of the CDR3: TGTGCCAGTAGCCCCGCCCTAGTGAACGCTGAAGCTTTCTTT.

This chain links TRBV28 with TRBJ2-7; the match to TRBD1 covers 7 bases. Germline V gives CDR1 MDHEN, CDR2 SYDVKM. Trimming took 5 bases from V and 6 from J; bases not matched to a gene: 16. The CDR3 covers 16 residues. This CDR3 reads CASSTWRQGPLLEQYF. The CDR3 coding sequence is TGTGCCAGCAGTACCTGGAGACAGGGACCCCTTCTCGAGCAGTACTTC.

The chain recombines TRBV27 with TRBJ2-1; the match to TRBD2 covers 7 bases. V trimming: 3 bases; J trimming: 9 bases; junction bases outside the gene matches: 5. CDR1 is MNHEY, CDR2 SMNVEV, per germline (reference sequence). The CDR3 spans 13 residues. CDR3 in amino acids: CASSFPTSAEQFF. CDR3 coding DNA: TGTGCCAGCAGTTTCCCTACTAGCGCTGAGCAGTTCTTC.

This clone occurred a few times. This chain links TRBV28 with TRBJ2-4; D remains unclear. The germline V and J ends were trimmed by 4 bases and 0 bases, with 13 bases remaining between them. This CDR3 contains 16 residues. CDR1 and CDR2 from the germline V gene are MDHEN and SYDVKM. The CDR3 loop reads CASSSFEALAKNIQYF. CDR3 sequence (DNA): TGTGCCAGCAGTTCCTTCGAAGCCCTAGCCAAAAACATTCAGTACTTC.

The gene calls are TRBV19 and TRBJ2-1; 7 positions agree with TRBD1. The CDR3 has 12 amino acids. Trimming at V came to 2 bases and at J to 15 bases, leaving 7 bases not matched to a gene. Germline values: CDR1 LNHDA, CDR2 SQIVND (reference sequence). The CDR3 bases are TGTGCCAGTAGTATAAGACAGGGACCCCCGTTCTTC. Protein: CASSIRQGPPFF.

The chain is built from TRBV11-3 and TRBJ2-1, with 11 positions matching TRBD1. The CDR3 has 15 amino acids. V lost 4 bases and J lost 3; bases outside the gene matches: 2. Per germline, CDR1 SGHNT and CDR2 YENEEA. CDR3 DNA: TGTGCCAGCAGCTCGGGACAGGGGGTCTACAATGAGCAGTTCTTC. Its translation: CASSSGQGVYNEQFF.

The gene calls are TRBV18 and TRBJ2-3; TRBD1 aligns across 12 bases. CDR1 KGHSH and CDR2 LQKENI come from the germline V gene. Unmatched junction bases numbered 2, after V lost 3 bases and J lost 4 bases. This CDR3 has 15 amino acids. This CDR3 reads CASSPGTGGPDTQYF. In DNA form, the CDR3 reads TGTGCCAGCTCACCTGGGACAGGGGGCCCAGATACGCAGTATTTT.